The clone carrying this TCR beta chain was observed a handful of times. This CDR3 has 17 amino acids. Trimming shortened V by 3 bases and J by 0 bases, and 15 bases separated the two germline ends. Germline V gene data show CDR1 as SGHTA and CDR2 as FQGNSA. These data come from a study of T cells in Graves' hyperthyroidism and ophthalmopathy. Study background: Peripheral blood was collected at initial diagnosis, before any treatment.

Researchers barred patients who had uncontrolled infection, other autoimmune disease, pregnancy or lactation. The study based diagnoses on clinical symptoms, serum thyroxine and TRAb, thyroid ultrasound and orbital computed tomography. Amplified TCR beta CDR3 regions derived from RNA transcripts. The HTBI primer set served for first-round RT-PCR of the TCR CDR3. Via MiXCR, TCRdb re-called the multiplex PCR reads, giving one row per CDR3 protein. The data show 300,000 to 450,000 distinct CDR3 sequences, with about 15% seen just once and about 20% held by the top ten. This clonotype originated in a woman aged 30 to 39 with Graves' ophthalmopathy. The chain combines TRBV7-2 with TRBJ2-4; D call uncertain. Sample: blood. CDR3 bases: TGTGCCAGCAGCTTCGCTGGACCTACCTCAGCCAAAAACATTCAGTACTTC. It codes for CASSFAGPTSAKNIQYF.